These T cell receptor beta chains were read from a single sample in a study of T cells in Graves' hyperthyroidism and ophthalmopathy. MiXCR, run by TCRdb on the multiplex PCR reads, gives a single entry per CDR3 protein. This sample has around 36,000 distinct CDR3 sequences; around 53% occur once, and the top ten carry 15% to 20%. Sequenced: blood. The receptor source for this set is a man aged 35 to 55 with Graves' ophthalmopathy. Both conserved end residues are part of each CDR3. A D gene is named only where the DNA matches it firmly. Clone size is not always given. Where it is, it says once, few, many or a class for expanded clones.

>TRBJ2-1|TRBD2|.|TRBV19
CASSRRTRSGRNEQFF
TGTGCCAGTAGTAGGCGGACTAGAAGTGGGCGGAATGAGCAGTTCTTC
>TRBJ2-4|TRBD1|many|TRBV29-1
CSVNRGNIQYF
TGCAGCGTTAACAGGGGGAACATTCAGTACTTC
>TRBJ1-6|.|many|TRBV28
CASSLWSNSPLHF
TGTGCCAGCAGTTTGTGGAGTAATTCACCCCTCCACTTT
>TRBJ2-7|.|.|TRBV20-1
CSASGRRYEQYF
TGCAGTGCCAGTGGCCGGAGGTACGAGCAGTACTTC
>TRBJ2-5|.|medium-sized|TRBV7-7
CASSSGTTQETQYF
TGTGCTAGCAGCTCCGGGACGACACAAGAGACCCAGTACTTC
>TRBJ2-3|TRBD2|many|TRBV27
CASKASGGPVGTQYF
TGTGCCAGCAAGGCTAGCGGGGGGCCCGTGGGTACGCAGTATTTT
>TRBJ2-7|TRBD2|.|TRBV7-2
CASSRNQGLHEQYF
TGTGCCAGCAGCCGAAACCAGGGACTACACGAGCAGTACTTC
>TRBJ2-7|TRBD1|many|TRBV5-6
CASSSLGQGYYEQYF
TGTGCCAGCAGCAGCCTGGGACAGGGGTACTACGAGCAGTACTTC
>TRBJ2-7|TRBD2|once|TRBV10-3
CAINEKGLAGGGQYF
TGTGCCATCAATGAGAAAGGACTAGCGGGAGGTGGGCAGTACTTC
>TRBJ1-5|.|many|TRBV30
CAWANRYRNQPQHF
TGTGCCTGGGCGAACAGATACAGGAATCAGCCCCAGCATTTT
>TRBJ2-7|.|many|TRBV5-1
CASSLSPQYEQYF
TGCGCCAGCAGCTTGAGCCCCCAGTACGAGCAGTACTTC
>TRBJ1-1|.|many|TRBV5-8
CASSGDRDTPTHTEAFF
TGTGCCAGCAGCGGGGACCGGGACACCCCCACTCACACTGAAGCTTTCTTT
>TRBJ1-1|.|.|TRBV24-1
CATSDPGSEAFF
TGTGCCACCAGTGACCCCGGGAGTGAAGCTTTCTTT
>TRBJ2-3|.|.|TRBV15
CATSPHGDTQYF
TGTGCCACCAGCCCTCACGGGGATACGCAGTATTTT
>TRBJ2-6|.|.|TRBV2
CASSERSGANVLTF
TGTGCCAGCAGTGAAAGGTCTGGGGCCAACGTCCTGACTTTC
>TRBJ2-2|.|.|TRBV6-5
CASSKDPWELFF
TGTGCCAGCAGTAAGGACCCGTGGGAGCTGTTTTTT
>TRBJ1-6|.|medium-sized|TRBV20-1
CSVPPPGTAPLHF
TGCAGTGTGCCCCCGCCCGGGACGGCACCCCTCCACTTT
>TRBJ1-2|.|once|TRBV7-9
CASSPLEVSYGYTF
TGTGCCAGCAGCCCTCTTGAGGTCTCCTATGGCTACACCTTC
>TRBJ2-7|.|many|TRBV10-3
CAIRGDGTGGTLAGGPGEQYF
TGTGCCATCAGAGGGGACGGGACAGGGGGAACTCTAGCGGGAGGGCCGGGGGAGCAGTACTTC
>TRBJ2-2|.|.|TRBV10-3
CAIEESPNTGELFF
TGTGCCATCGAGGAGAGCCCAAACACCGGGGAGCTGTTTTTT
>TRBJ2-7|.|.|TRBV11-2
CASSPHEQYF
TGTGCCAGCAGTCCCCACGAGCAGTACTTC
>TRBJ2-6|TRBD2|few|TRBV27
CASSSTSGFYSGANVLTF
TGTGCCAGCAGCTCTACTAGCGGGTTCTACTCTGGGGCCAACGTCCTGACTTTC
>TRBJ2-7|.|many|TRBV5-1
CASSLGTAGEQYF
TGCGCCAGCAGCTTGGGGACAGCCGGCGAGCAGTACTTC
>TRBJ2-7|.|.|TRBV5-1
CVSGPGSTYEQYF
TGCGTCAGCGGGCCCGGGAGTACCTACGAGCAGTACTTC
>TRBJ1-1|.|once|TRBV10-1
CASSEAGRTYEAFF
TGCGCCAGCAGTGAGGCAGGGAGGACCTATGAAGCTTTCTTT
>TRBJ2-1|.|.|TRBV9
CASSVAGYASYNEQFF
TGTGCCAGCAGCGTAGCTGGGTATGCGTCCTACAATGAGCAGTTCTTC
>TRBJ2-3|.|many|TRBV11-2
CASSQEWQGGPDTQYF
TGTGCCAGCAGCCAAGAGTGGCAGGGCGGCCCAGATACGCAGTATTTT
>TRBJ1-3|.|medium-sized|TRBV7-6
CASSPGTGNTIYF
TGTGCCAGCAGCCCCGGAACCGGAAACACCATATATTTT
>TRBJ1-1|.|.|TRBV20-1
CSARGGAEAFF
TGCAGTGCTAGAGGGGGGGCTGAAGCTTTCTTT
>TRBJ1-1|.|.|TRBV20-1
CSAIGGMNTEAFF
TGCAGTGCTATCGGCGGGATGAACACTGAAGCTTTCTTT
>TRBJ1-3|TRBD1|many|TRBV7-2
CASSPTGDSGNTIYF
TGTGCCAGCAGCCCCACAGGGGACTCTGGAAACACCATATATTTT